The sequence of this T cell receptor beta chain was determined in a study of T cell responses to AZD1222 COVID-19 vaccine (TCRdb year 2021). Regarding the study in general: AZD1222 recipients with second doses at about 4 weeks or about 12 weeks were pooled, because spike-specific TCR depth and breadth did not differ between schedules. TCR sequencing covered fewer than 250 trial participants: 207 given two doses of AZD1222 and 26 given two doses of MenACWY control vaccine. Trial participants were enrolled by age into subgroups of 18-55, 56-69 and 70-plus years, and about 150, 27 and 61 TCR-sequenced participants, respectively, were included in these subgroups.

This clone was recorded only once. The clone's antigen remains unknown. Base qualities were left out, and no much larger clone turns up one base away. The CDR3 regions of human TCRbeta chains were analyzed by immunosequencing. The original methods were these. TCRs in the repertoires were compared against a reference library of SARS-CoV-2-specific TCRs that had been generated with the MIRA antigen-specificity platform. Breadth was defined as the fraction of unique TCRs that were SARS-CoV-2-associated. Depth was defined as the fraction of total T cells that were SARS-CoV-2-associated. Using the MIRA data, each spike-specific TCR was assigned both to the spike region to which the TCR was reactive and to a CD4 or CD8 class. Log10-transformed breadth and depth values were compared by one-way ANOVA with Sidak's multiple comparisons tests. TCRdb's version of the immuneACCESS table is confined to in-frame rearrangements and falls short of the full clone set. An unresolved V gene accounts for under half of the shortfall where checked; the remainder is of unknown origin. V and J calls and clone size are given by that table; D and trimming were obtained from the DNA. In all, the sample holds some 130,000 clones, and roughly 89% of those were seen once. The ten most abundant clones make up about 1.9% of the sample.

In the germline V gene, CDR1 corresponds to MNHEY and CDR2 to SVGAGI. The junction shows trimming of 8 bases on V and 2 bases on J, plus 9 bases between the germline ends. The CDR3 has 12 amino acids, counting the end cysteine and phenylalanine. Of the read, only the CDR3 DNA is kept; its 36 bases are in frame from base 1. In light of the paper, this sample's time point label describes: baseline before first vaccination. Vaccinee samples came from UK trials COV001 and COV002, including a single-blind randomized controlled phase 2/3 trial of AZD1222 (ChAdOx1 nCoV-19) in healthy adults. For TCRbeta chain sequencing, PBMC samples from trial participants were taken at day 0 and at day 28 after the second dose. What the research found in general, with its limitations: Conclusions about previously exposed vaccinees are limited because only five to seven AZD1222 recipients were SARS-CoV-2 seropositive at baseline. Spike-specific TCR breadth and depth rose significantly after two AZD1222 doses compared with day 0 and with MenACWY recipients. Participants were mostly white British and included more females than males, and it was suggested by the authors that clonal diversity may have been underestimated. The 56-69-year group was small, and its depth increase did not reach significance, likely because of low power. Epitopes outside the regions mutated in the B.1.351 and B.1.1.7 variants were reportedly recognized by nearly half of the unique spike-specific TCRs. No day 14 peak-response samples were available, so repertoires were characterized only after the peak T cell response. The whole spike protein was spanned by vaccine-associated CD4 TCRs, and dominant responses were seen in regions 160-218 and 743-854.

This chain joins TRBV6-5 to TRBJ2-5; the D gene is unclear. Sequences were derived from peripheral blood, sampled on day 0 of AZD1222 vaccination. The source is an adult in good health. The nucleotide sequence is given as TGTGCCAGCGATTTTGGTCAAGAGACCCAGTACTTC. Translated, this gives CASDFGQETQYF.